These T cell receptor beta chains were read from a single sample in a study of control samples from healthy donors and cancer patients. The data were produced by immunoSEQ multiplex PCR, yet TCRdb's version contains in-frame clones alone and is incomplete. This table has tens of thousands of clones, around nine tenths appearing once. Source material: blood. These receptors were taken from a woman between 45 and 60 years old in good health. Each CDR3 is given with its conserved first and last residue. The order of the fields is V gene, J gene, CDR3 protein.

V gene: TRBV19; J gene: TRBJ1-3; CDR3 protein: CASSEGTGNTIYF
V gene: TRBV30; J gene: TRBJ1-3; CDR3 protein: CAWSWVSGNTIYF
V gene: TRBV6-1; J gene: TRBJ1-1; CDR3 protein: CASSDRGLNTEAFF
V gene: TRBV5-4; J gene: TRBJ2-1; CDR3 protein: CASRPTLGADEQFF
V gene: TRBV2; J gene: TRBJ2-3; CDR3 protein: CASSPSAYLTSTDTQYF
V gene: TRBV11-3; J gene: TRBJ2-2; CDR3 protein: CASSWGDGELFF
V gene: TRBV2; J gene: TRBJ1-1; CDR3 protein: CASSVGDEAFF
V gene: TRBV9; J gene: TRBJ2-1; CDR3 protein: CASSVAAGLSNEQFF
V gene: TRBV5-1; J gene: TRBJ1-4; CDR3 protein: CASSSATEGKLFF
V gene: TRBV5-4; J gene: TRBJ2-4; CDR3 protein: CASSLGLIGGTDIQYF
V gene: TRBV29-1; J gene: TRBJ2-6; CDR3 protein: CSTLSTGANVLTF
V gene: TRBV19; J gene: TRBJ2-1; CDR3 protein: CASSISRTLTLNEQFF
V gene: TRBV3-1/TRBV3-2; J gene: TRBJ2-3; CDR3 protein: CASSPGGDTQYF
V gene: TRBV29-1; J gene: TRBJ1-1; CDR3 protein: CSVFGQSMNTEAFF
V gene: TRBV10-3; J gene: TRBJ2-7; CDR3 protein: CAIAGGTVAYEQYF